This entry is about one T cell receptor beta chain. These data are taken from a study of T cells in tuberculosis. Sorting used thawed, overnight-rested PBMC stained with anti-CD3, a viability dye and GMM-loaded CD1B tetramer. CD1B tetramers were loaded with Rhodococcus equi-derived C32 glucose monomycolate. Method: immunoSEQ multiplex PCR; TCRdb's copy keeps in-frame clones and lacks some. This sample has about 59,000 clones, with around 86% found just once. The sample comprised CD1b-GMM tetramer-negative cells sorted from PBMCs. The clonotype was recovered from an adult woman with latent tuberculosis.

The CDR3 sequence: CASTRDRRYGYTF. The CDR3 region has the DNA TGTGCCAGCACCCGGGACAGGCGTTATGGCTACACCTTC. The genes are TRBV6-5 and TRBJ1-2; 8 nucleotides agree with TRBD1. The CDR3 is 13 amino acids. V dropped 7 bases and J dropped 5; count of bases not matched to a gene: 6. Per the germline V gene, CDR1 is MNHEY and CDR2 is SVGAGI.